One sample yielded the 30 T cell receptor beta chains listed below, sequenced in a study of T cell repertoires in cytomegalovirus infection. TCRdb analysed the reads with MiXCR anew, one entry per CDR3 protein. Seen here are 560,000 or so distinct CDR3 sequences, 15% to 20% observed once, and the top ten hold about 24%. Source material: CD8+ T cells from PBMCs. The receptors were sampled from a human donor in good health (CMV status not recorded). Some clones in this sample may be carry-over from other donors' samples.

This clonotype was found many times. The chain combines TRBV7-9 with TRBJ2-1; 12 bases are a match to TRBD2. CDR1 and CDR2 (germline): SEHNR, FQNEAQ (reference sequence). The CDR3 is made up of 15 amino acids. Unmatched junction bases numbered 5, after V lost 6 bases and J lost 5 bases. This CDR3 reads CASRTSGSSHNEQFF. DNA of the CDR3: TGTGCCAGCAGGACTAGCGGGAGCAGCCACAATGAGCAGTTCTTC.

The V and J genes are TRBV2 and TRBJ2-7; the D is unclear. The CDR3 contains 10 residues. V lost 8 bases and J 7 bases, leaving 9 bases between the germline ends. Germline lookup yields CDR1 SNHLY and CDR2 FYNNEI. CDR3 in amino acids: CASRLWEQYF. CDR3 nucleotides: TGTGCCAGCCGGCTTTGGGAGCAGTACTTC.

The chain links TRBV7-9 to TRBJ2-7; 8 nucleotides line up with TRBD1. The CDR3 loop spans 12 amino acids. Losses at the gene ends were 6 bases for V and 10 bases for J; bases not matched to a gene: 8. The germline V gene has CDR1 SEHNR and CDR2 FQNEAQ (reference sequence). Here the CDR3 reads CASRTDRGDQYF. CDR3 bases: TGTGCCAGCAGGACAGACAGGGGCGATCAGTACTTC. Complete variable domain (other parts from reference TRBV7-9 and TRBJ2-7): DTGVSQNPRHKITKRGQNVTFRCDPISEHNRLYWYRQTLGQGPEFLTYFQNEAQLEKSRLLSDRFSAERPKGSFSTLEIQRTEQGDSAMYLCASRTDRGDQYFGPGTRLTVT.

Comment on this clonotype: The CDR3 carries no conserved terminal phenylalanine or tryptophan, so it likely arises from a read error. J is TRBJ2-2 and V is TRBV28, with TRBD2 matching over 14 bases. Germline loops: CDR1 MDHEN, CDR2 SYDVKM. V shed 1 base and J 7 bases; nucleotides not matched to a gene: 14. The CDR3 loop spans 20 amino acids. CDR3 sequence: CASSLFGQEGTSGRNGELFY. For the CDR3, the DNA is TGTGCCAGCAGTTTATTCGGACAGGAGGGGACTAGCGGGAGAAACGGGGAGCTGTTTTAT.

This clonotype was found a few times. The genes are TRBV4-1 and TRBJ2-2, with TRBD1 matching over 10 bases. V was pared by 5 bases and J by 2 bases, with 2 bases of the junction left unmatched. The CDR3 loop spans 15 amino acids. CDR1 and CDR2 (germline): MGHRA, YSYEKL. CDR3 loop: CASSDRGRNTGELFF. As DNA, the CDR3 is TGCGCCAGCAGCGACAGGGGGCGAAACACCGGGGAGCTGTTTTTT.

This clonotype was counted ten times or more. The V and J genes are TRBV7-6 and TRBJ2-3, with unresolved D. CDR3 length: 11 residues. Deletions cut 8 bases from V and 7 bases from J, with 10 bases between. From germline, CDR1 is SGHVS and CDR2 FNYEAQ. The chain's CDR3 is CASRSTNTQYF. The CDR3 DNA reads as TGTGCCAGCCGGAGCACGAATACGCAGTATTTT.

This clonotype was detected only a few times. J is TRBJ2-1 and V is TRBV12-5, with 7 bases fitting TRBD1. The V gene's germline CDR1 is LGHNT and CDR2 FRNRAP. V was pared by 1 base and J by 5 bases, with 5 bases of the junction left unmatched. The CDR3 has 15 amino acids. The DNA of the CDR3 is TGTGCTAGTGGTTTGGGGACAGGAAAGGACAATGAGCAGTTCTTC. This gives the protein CASGLGTGKDNEQFF. Complete variable domain (other parts from reference TRBV12-5 and TRBJ2-1): DARVTQTPRHKVTEMGQEVTMRCQPILGHNTVFWYRQTMMQGLELLAYFRNRAPLDDSGMPKDRFSAEMPDATLATLKIQPSEPRDSAVYFCASGLGTGKDNEQFFGPGTRLTVL.

The V call is TRBV4-1, the J call TRBJ2-7, with 7 bases aligning to TRBD2. V lost 1 base to trimming and J lost 4 bases; unmatched junction nucleotides: 4. The CDR3 totals 14 residues. CDR1 and CDR2 (germline): MGHRA, YSYEKL. CDR3 sequence (DNA): TGCGCCAGCAGCCAAGGACTAGCCCTATACGAGCAGTACTTC. This codes for CASSQGLALYEQYF.

The rearrangement joins TRBV6-2 or TRBV6-3 to TRBJ2-2; no reliable D call. CDR1 and CDR2 from the germline V gene are MNHEY and SVGEGT. The CDR3 contains 13 residues. The ends were cut back, 8 bases at V and 0 bases at J, with 7 bases in the middle. Here the CDR3 reads CASEKTNTGELFF. The DNA for the CDR3 is TGTGCCAGCGAAAAGACGAACACCGGGGAGCTGTTTTTT.

This clonotype was seen only a few times. V and J are TRBV2 and TRBJ2-1; TRBD2 matches 7 bases. Germline CDR1 is SNHLY and CDR2 is FYNNEI. Losses at the gene ends were 6 bases for V and 6 bases for J; bases not matched to a gene: 11. This CDR3 has 15 residues. In DNA, the CDR3 is TGTGCCAGCAGGCGCGGGCGGGAGATCTTCAATGAGCAGTTCTTC. Its translation is CASRRGREIFNEQFF.

This clonotype was counted at least ten times. The rearrangement uses TRBV6-1 and TRBJ1-2; 11 bases are a match to TRBD1. Germline CDR1 reads MNHNS; CDR2 reads SASEGT. The CDR3 runs 14 residues. V lost 8 bases and J lost 6; bases outside the gene matches: 8. CDR3: CASEDRGLSNGYTF. CDR3 nucleotide sequence: TGTGCCAGCGAGGACAGGGGGCTTTCGAATGGCTACACCTTC.

The genes are TRBV19 and TRBJ2-3; no clear D gene. CDR3 length: 14 amino acids. CDR1 is LNHDA and CDR2 is SQIVND in the germline V gene (reference sequence). V lost 0 bases to trimming and J lost 0 bases, with 4 bases between them. CDR3 in DNA: TGTGCCAGTAGTATAGAACAAAGCACAGATACGCAGTATTTT. This gives the protein CASSIEQSTDTQYF.

At least ten counts were recorded for this clonotype. CDR3 sequence (DNA): TGTGCCAGCAGTCCAACCCCGGGACAGGGGTGGAATCAGCCCCAGCATTTT. Translating gives CASSPTPGQGWNQPQHF. The chain couples TRBV6-5 to TRBJ1-5; TRBD1 aligns across 10 bases. This CDR3 has 17 residues. Per germline, CDR1 MNHEY and CDR2 SVGAGI. After removal of 5 bases from V and 4 bases from J, the junction contained 11 bases not matched to a gene.

There are many counts of this clonotype. The V gene is TRBV7-6, the J gene TRBJ2-3; D is possibly TRBD2 (6 bases). CDR1 and CDR2 from the germline V gene are SGHVS and FNYEAQ. There are 14 residues in the CDR3. Trimming took 1 base from V and 9 from J, leaving 14 bases between them. The CDR3 region has the DNA TGTGCCAGCAGCTTAGTAGCCTCGGGGAGGACGCAGTATTTT. It is translated as CASSLVASGRTQYF.

The chain combines TRBV12-3 or TRBV12-4 with TRBJ1-6; 10 bases are shared with TRBD1. With 8 bases clipped from V and 7 bases from J, the junction kept 5 bases outside the gene matches. This CDR3 spans 14 amino acids. The CDR3 sequence: CASAPGQGNSPLHF. In DNA, the CDR3 is TGTGCCAGCGCCCCGGGACAGGGGAATTCACCCCTCCACTTT.

This clonotype was observed many times. A much bigger clone sits one base away, suggesting this may be a read error. The chain joins TRBV7-9 to TRBJ1-1, with D maybe TRBD1 (5 bases). Germline CDR1 and CDR2: SEHNR and FQNEAQ (reference sequence). This CDR3 has 12 residues. The ends were cut back, 1 base at V and 6 bases at J, with 6 bases in the middle. CDR3 protein: CASSLVGAEAFF. CDR3 sequence (DNA): TGTGCCAGCAGCTTAGTAGGGGCTGAAGCTTTCTTT.

This clonotype was counted many times. This sequence joins TRBV12-5 and TRBJ1-1; no clear D. The CDR3 is made up of 12 amino acids. Trimming took off 4 bases at V and 2 bases at J, with 5 bases between the two ends. Germline V gene data show CDR1 as LGHNT and CDR2 as FRNRAP. The CDR3 nucleotides are TGTGCTAGTGGTTCGATAAACACTGAAGCTTTCTTT. Translation: CASGSINTEAFF.

Points on this clonotype: In this CDR3 the conserved last residue, phenylalanine or tryptophan, is missing, so a read error is likely. This chain links TRBV7-3 with TRBJ2-1, with 7 bases lining up with TRBD1. The CDR3 spans 13 residues. Germline loops: CDR1 SGHTA, CDR2 FQGTGA. V lost 4 bases to trimming and J lost 4 bases; unmatched junction nucleotides: 1. CDR3 region: CASSWDSYNEQFL. The CDR3 DNA sequence: TGTGCCAGCAGCTGGGACAGTTACAATGAGCAGTTCTTA.

This chain connects TRBV13 to TRBJ2-5; possibly TRBD2 for D (6 bases). The CDR3 spans 14 residues. Germline V gene lookup returns CDR1 PRHDT and CDR2 FYEKMQ (reference sequence). Trimming removed 5 bases at V and 5 bases at J, with 15 bases between. The DNA for the CDR3 is TGTGCCAGCAGCCGCAATGGGGGGTGGGAGACCCAGTACTTC. Its translation: CASSRNGGWETQYF.

The rearrangement uses TRBV19 and TRBJ2-7, with a tentative D call TRBD1 (5 bases). This CDR3 is built from 15 residues. The V end was cut by 5 bases, the J end by 2 bases, with 16 bases between. Germline V gene lookup returns CDR1 LNHDA and CDR2 SQIVND (reference sequence). CDR3 DNA sequence: TGTGCCAGTAGTTGGGGCAAGGACGTAACCTACGAGCAGTACTTC. This sequence encodes CASSWGKDVTYEQYF.

The V and J genes are TRBV28 and TRBJ2-7, with D tentatively TRBD2 (6 bases). The CDR3 length is 14 residues. Germline CDR1 is MDHEN and CDR2 is SYDVKM. CDR3 sequence: CACSWLIVGTEQYF. In DNA form, the CDR3 reads TGTGCATGCAGTTGGTTAATAGTAGGGACTGAGCAGTACTTC. The whole variable domain, filled in from reference TRBV28 and TRBJ2-7, reads DVKVTQSSRYLVKRTGEKVFLECVQDMDHENMFWYRQDPGLGLRLIYFSYDVKMKEKGDIPEGYSVSREKKERFSLILESASTNQTSMYLCACSWLIVGTEQYFGPGTRLTVT.

The rearrangement uses TRBV6-8 and TRBJ2-2; D perhaps matches TRBD2 (5 bases). V lost 2 bases, J lost 6 bases, and 16 bases lay in between. The length of the CDR3 is 16 residues. The germline V gene encodes CDR1 MNHGY and CDR2 SAAAGT. The CDR3 DNA reads as TGTGCCAGCAGTTACGACGTCGGGGTTTACGCCGGGGAGCTGTTTTTT. Translating it yields CASSYDVGVYAGELFF.

This clonotype was counted a few times. This sequence joins TRBV27 and TRBJ1-2; no reliable D call. CDR3 length equals 14 residues. V was pared by 0 bases and J by 3 bases, with 8 bases between. CDR1 is MNHEY, CDR2 SMNVEV, per germline (reference sequence). The CDR3 nucleotides are TGTGCCAGCAGTTTATCCGGCAGTTACTATGGCTACACCTTC. Its translation: CASSLSGSYYGYTF.

This clonotype has at least ten counts. The chain links TRBV6-1 to TRBJ2-3, with 7 bases fitting TRBD2. J lost 1 base, V lost 6 bases, and 16 bases had no gene match. The V gene's germline CDR1 is MNHNS and CDR2 SASEGT. This CDR3 region has 18 residues. CDR3 amino acids: CASRAGGLRDYRTDTQYF. Here the CDR3 DNA reads TGTGCCAGCAGGGCTGGTGGCCTCCGGGACTACCGCACAGATACGCAGTATTTT.

A few counts support this clonotype. The rearrangement joins TRBV6-1 to TRBJ2-1; TRBD2 matches at 13 bases. The CDR3 consists of 12 residues. Germline CDR1 and CDR2: MNHNS and SASEGT. Unmatched junction bases numbered 2, after V lost 6 bases and J lost 12 bases. The CDR3 spells CASRGLAGTQFF. As DNA, the CDR3 is TGTGCCAGCAGGGGACTAGCGGGAACGCAGTTCTTC.

Comments on this clonotype: This may arise from a read error, as a much more abundant clone is one base away. V is TRBV7-8 and J is TRBJ1-2; D is unclear. Germline V lookup: CDR1 SGHVS, CDR2 FQNEAQ. The CDR3 runs 13 residues. Deletions cut 1 base from V and 1 base from J, with 4 bases between. The CDR3 DNA is TGTGCCAGCAGCTTAGATCATAACTATGGCTACACCTTC. Translated: CASSLDHNYGYTF.

CDR3 sequence (DNA): TGTGCCAGCAGCGATCGGGACCGACTCATTCCAGATACGCAGTATTTT. Translating it yields CASSDRDRLIPDTQYF. The J gene is TRBJ2-3, the V gene TRBV9; possibly TRBD1 or TRBD2 for D (5 bases each). CDR3 length: 16 residues. The germline V gene encodes CDR1 SGDLS and CDR2 YYNGEE. V shed 3 bases and J shed 4 bases, with 18 bases lying between them.

The CDR3 region is CVTGPRDQPQHF. The CDR3 DNA is TGTGTAACCGGCCCGAGGGACCAGCCCCAGCATTTT. J is TRBJ1-5 and V is TRBV27, with TRBD1 as a possible D gene (5 bases). The CDR3 runs 12 residues. Germline CDR1 MNHEY, CDR2 SMNVEV (reference sequence).

The CDR3 bases are TGTGCCACCAGTGTGTCGGGACAGCCAGATACGCAGTATTTT. This encodes CATSVSGQPDTQYF. The chain recombines TRBV24-1 with TRBJ2-3, with 7 nucleotides matching TRBD1. In germline, CDR1 is KGHDR, CDR2 SFDVKD. The CDR3 is 14 residues long. Germline trimming cut 5 bases from V and 4 bases from J; bases unmatched to any gene: 5.

This clonotype has a count of ten or more. This sequence joins TRBV12-3 or TRBV12-4 and TRBJ1-2; D may be TRBD1 (5 bases). CDR3 length: 16 amino acids. Trimming left V 3 bases short and J 7 bases short, with 21 bases between. The CDR3 bases are TGTGCCAGCAGTTTGAGGCCGGACATTCCCCCCGGTGGCTACACCTTC. The encoded protein is CASSLRPDIPPGGYTF.